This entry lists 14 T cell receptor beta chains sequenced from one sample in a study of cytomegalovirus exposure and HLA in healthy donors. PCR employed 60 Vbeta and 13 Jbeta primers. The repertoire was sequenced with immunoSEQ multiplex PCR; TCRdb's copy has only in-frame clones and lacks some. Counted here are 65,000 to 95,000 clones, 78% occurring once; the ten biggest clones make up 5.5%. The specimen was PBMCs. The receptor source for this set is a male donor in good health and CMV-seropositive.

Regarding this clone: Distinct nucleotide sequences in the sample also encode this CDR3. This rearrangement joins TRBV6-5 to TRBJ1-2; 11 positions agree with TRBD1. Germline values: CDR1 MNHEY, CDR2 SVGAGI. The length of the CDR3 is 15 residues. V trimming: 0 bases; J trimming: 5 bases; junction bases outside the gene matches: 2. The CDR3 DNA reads TGTGCCAGCAGTTACTCCGGGACAGGGGGATATGGCTACACCTTC. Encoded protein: CASSYSGTGGYGYTF.

This CDR3 is CASSLGQGMNTEAFF. The CDR3 DNA follows: TGTGCCAGCAGCTTAGGTCAGGGAATGAACACTGAAGCTTTCTTT. The chain employs TRBV7-9 and TRBJ1-1; tentative D call: TRBD1 (5 bases). V was cut by 1 base and J by 0 bases, with 9 bases left in between. Germline-derived CDR1 and CDR2 are SEHNR and FQNEAQ (reference sequence). The CDR3 totals 15 residues.

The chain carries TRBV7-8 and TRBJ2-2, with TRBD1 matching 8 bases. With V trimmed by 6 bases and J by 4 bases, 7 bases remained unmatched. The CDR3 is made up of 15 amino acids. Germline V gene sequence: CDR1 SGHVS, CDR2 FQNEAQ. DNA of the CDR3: TGTGCCAGCAGTTCCGGGACAGGAGTCACCGGGGAGCTGTTTTTT. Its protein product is CASSSGTGVTGELFF.

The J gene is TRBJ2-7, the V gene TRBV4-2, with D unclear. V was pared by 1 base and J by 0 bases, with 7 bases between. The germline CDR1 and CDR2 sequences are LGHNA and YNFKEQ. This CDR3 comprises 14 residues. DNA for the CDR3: TGTGCCAGCAGCCAAGGTAGCAACTCCTACGAGCAGTACTTC. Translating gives CASSQGSNSYEQYF.

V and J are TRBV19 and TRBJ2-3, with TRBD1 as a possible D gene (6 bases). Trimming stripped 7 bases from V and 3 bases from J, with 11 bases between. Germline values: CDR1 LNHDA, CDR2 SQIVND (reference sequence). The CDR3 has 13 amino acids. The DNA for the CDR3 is TGTGCCAGTAAGTGGCAGGGGACAGATACGCAGTATTTT. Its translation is CASKWQGTDTQYF.

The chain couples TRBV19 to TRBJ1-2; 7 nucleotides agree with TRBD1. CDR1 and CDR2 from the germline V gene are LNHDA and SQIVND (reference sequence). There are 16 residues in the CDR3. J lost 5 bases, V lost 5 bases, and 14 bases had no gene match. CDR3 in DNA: TGTGCCAGTAGTGCGCGGACGGGACAGCTTTTTTATGGCTACACCTTC. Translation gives CASSARTGQLFYGYTF.

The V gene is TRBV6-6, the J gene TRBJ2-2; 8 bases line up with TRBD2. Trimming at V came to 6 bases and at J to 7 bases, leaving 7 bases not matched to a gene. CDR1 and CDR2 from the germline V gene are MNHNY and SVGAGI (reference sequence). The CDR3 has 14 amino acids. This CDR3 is CASSAGLVIGELFF. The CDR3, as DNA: TGTGCCAGCAGCGCGGGACTAGTCATCGGGGAGCTGTTTTTT.

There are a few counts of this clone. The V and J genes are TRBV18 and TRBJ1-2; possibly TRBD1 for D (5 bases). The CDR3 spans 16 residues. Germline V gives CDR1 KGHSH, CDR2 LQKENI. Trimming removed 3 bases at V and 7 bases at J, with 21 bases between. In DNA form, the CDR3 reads TGTGCCAGCTCACCGCCTGCGTTTTCAGGGCATGGTGGCTACACCTTC. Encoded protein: CASSPPAFSGHGGYTF.

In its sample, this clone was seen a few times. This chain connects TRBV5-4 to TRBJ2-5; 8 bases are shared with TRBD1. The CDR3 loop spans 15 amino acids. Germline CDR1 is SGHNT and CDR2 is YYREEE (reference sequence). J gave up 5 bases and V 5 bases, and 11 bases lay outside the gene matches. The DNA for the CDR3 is TGTGCCAGCAGGCGGGTGGGACAGGTTATGGAGACCCAGTACTTC. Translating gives CASRRVGQVMETQYF.

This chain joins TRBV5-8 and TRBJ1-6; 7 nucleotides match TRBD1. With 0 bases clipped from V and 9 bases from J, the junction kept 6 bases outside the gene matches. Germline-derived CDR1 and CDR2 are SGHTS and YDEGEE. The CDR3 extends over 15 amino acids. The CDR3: CASSLGQGVSSPLHF. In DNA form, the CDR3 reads TGTGCCAGCAGCTTGGGACAGGGTGTCTCTTCACCCCTCCACTTT.

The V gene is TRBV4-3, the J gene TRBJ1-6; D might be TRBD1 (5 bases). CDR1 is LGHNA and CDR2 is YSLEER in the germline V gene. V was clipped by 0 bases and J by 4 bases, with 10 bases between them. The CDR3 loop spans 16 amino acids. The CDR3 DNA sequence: TGCGCCAGCAGCCAAGATCGTGCAGGGTATAATTCACCCCTCCACTTT. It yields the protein CASSQDRAGYNSPLHF.

The CDR3 region is CSVERLAGVTDTQYF. The CDR3, as DNA: TGCAGCGTTGAACGGCTAGCGGGAGTTACAGATACGCAGTATTTT. V usage is TRBV29-1 and J usage is TRBJ2-3, with TRBD2 identical over 10 bases. Germline values: CDR1 SQVTM, CDR2 ANQGSEA. This CDR3 has 15 amino acids. After removal of 2 bases from V and 3 bases from J, the junction contained 5 bases not matched to a gene.

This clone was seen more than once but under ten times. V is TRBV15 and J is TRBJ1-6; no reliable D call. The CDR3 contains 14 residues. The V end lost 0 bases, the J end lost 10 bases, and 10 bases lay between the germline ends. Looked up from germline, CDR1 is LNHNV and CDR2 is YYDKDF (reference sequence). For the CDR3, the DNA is TGTGCCACCAGCAGAGAGGCAGGATGGTCACCCCTCCACTTT. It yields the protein CATSREAGWSPLHF.

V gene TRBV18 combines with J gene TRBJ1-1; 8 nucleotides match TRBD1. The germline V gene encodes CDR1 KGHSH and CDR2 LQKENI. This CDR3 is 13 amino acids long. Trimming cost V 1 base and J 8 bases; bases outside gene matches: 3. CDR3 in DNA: TGTGCCAGCTCACCACAACAGGGGGGAGAAGCTTTCTTT. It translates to CASSPQQGGEAFF.